This TCR beta chain comes out of a study of identical twins. Study results and caveats: Models predicted too little out-of-frame TCR alpha sharing in monozygotic twins.

This clonotype turned up a few times. What it binds is not known. Trimming shortened V by 7 bases and J by 8 bases, and 17 bases separated the two germline ends. The germline gives CDR1 SQVTM, CDR2 ANQGSEA. CDR3 length: 12 residues. TCRdb reanalysed the 5' RACE reads using MiXCR and keeps one entry per CDR3 protein. The sample carries nearly 650,000 distinct CDR3 sequences, around 7.4% recorded once. These data were likewise used in another study, on yellow fever vaccine responses in identical twins. As that study records: Twins reportedly showed a vaccine T cell response that seemed partly convergent and partly personalized.

The sequenced sample was PBMCs. The V and J genes are TRBV29-1 and TRBJ1-1; tentatively, D is TRBD1 (5 bases). The TCR sequence derives from a young woman in good health. Here the CDR3 reads CSARDSLKEAFF. CDR3 nucleotide sequence: TGCAGCGCCCGGGACTCTCTTAAAGAAGCTTTCTTT.